The clone carrying this T cell receptor (beta chain) was recorded a few times. Individual cDNA molecules were tagged with unique molecular identifiers. TCRdb reanalysed the 5' RACE reads using MiXCR and keeps one entry per CDR3 protein. This sample has tens of thousands of distinct CDR3 sequences, with about 4.5% found just once. Germline V lookup: CDR1 SGHVS, CDR2 FQNEAQ. Germline trimming cut 5 bases from V and 5 bases from J; bases unmatched to any gene: 4. This CDR3 contains 13 residues. This sample was taken from a study of early T cells in non-severe SARS-CoV-2 infection. Specimen: whole blood. The sequence came from an adult who was a healthcare worker with PCR-confirmed SARS-CoV-2 infection or an uninfected control (not recorded which). The genes are TRBV7-8 and TRBJ1-2; 8 bases are shared with TRBD1. The DNA of the CDR3 is TGTGCCAGCAGCAAGGACAGGGATTATGGCTACACCTTC. As protein: CASSKDRDYGYTF. Supplemented by reference TRBV7-8 and TRBJ1-2, the full variable domain reads GAGVSQSPRYKVAKRGQDVALRCDPISGHVSLFWYQQALGQGPEFLTYFQNEAQLDKSGLPSDRFFAERPEGSVSTLKIQRTQQEDSAVYLCASSKDRDYGYTFGSGTRLTVV.